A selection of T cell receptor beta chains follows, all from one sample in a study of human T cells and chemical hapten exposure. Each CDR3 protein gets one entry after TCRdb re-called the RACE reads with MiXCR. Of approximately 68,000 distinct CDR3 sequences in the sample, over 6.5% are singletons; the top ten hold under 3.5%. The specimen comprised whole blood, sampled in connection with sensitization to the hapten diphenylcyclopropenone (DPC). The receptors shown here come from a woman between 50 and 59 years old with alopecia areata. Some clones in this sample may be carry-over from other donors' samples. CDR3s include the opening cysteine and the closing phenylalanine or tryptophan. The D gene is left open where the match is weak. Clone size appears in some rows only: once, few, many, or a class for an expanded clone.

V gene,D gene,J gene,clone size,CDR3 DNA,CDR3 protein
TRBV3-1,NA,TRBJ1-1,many,TGTGCCAGCAGCCGCCAAGCGGGAGAAGCTTTCTTT,CASSRQAGEAFF
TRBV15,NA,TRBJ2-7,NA,TGTGCCACCAGCATAAGGCACGACCCCTACGAGCAGTACTTC,CATSIRHDPYEQYF
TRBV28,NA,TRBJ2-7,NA,TGTGCCAGCAGTTCCCCGGAGGGGGGAGCCTACGAGCAGTACTTC,CASSSPEGGAYEQYF
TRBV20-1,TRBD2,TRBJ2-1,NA,TGCAGTGCTCAATGGGGGGGCTCCTACAATGAGCAGTTCTTC,CSAQWGGSYNEQFF
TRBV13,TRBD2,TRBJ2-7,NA,TGTGCCAGCAGCCTTAGCGGGGCACTTTCCTACGAGCAGTACTTC,CASSLSGALSYEQYF
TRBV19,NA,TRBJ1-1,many,TGTGCCAGTATCGAGGGAGGCACTGAAGCTTTCTTT,CASIEGGTEAFF
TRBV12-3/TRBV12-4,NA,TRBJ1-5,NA,TGTGCCAGCAGTTTAGCGTGGAGCAATCAGCCCCAGCATTTT,CASSLAWSNQPQHF
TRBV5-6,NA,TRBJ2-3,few,TGTGCCAGCAGACAGGGCTCTTACACAGATACGCAGTATTTT,CASRQGSYTDTQYF
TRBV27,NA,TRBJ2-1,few,TGTGCCAGCACCGTGGGGCCTTACAATGAGCAGTTCTTC,CASTVGPYNEQFF
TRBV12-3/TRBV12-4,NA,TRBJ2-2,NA,TGTGCCAGCAATCCGGGACTTAACACCGGGGAGCTGTTTTTT,CASNPGLNTGELFF
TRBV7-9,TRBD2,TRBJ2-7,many,TGTGCCAGCAGCTCCCGGGGAGGGAATCGAGCCGAGCAGTACTTC,CASSSRGGNRAEQYF
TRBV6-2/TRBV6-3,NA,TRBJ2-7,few,TGTGCCAGCAGTTTGCCAAGGAGTACCGGGGTTGAGCAGTACTTC,CASSLPRSTGVEQYF
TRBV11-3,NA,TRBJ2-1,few,TGTGCCAGCAGCTTAGTCCCAACTTCCTACAATGAGCAGTTCTTC,CASSLVPTSYNEQFF
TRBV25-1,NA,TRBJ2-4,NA,TGTGCCAGCAGTGAATCCCCGGGTTCCGGCAGAAGCAAAAACATTCAGTACTTC,CASSESPGSGRSKNIQYF
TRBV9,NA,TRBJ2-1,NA,TGTGCCAGCAGCGCTCGGAATGAGCAGTTCTTC,CASSARNEQFF
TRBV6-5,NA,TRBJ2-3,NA,TGTGCCAGCAGCCCACCCGGGCGGGAAGCTACGCAGTATTTT,CASSPPGREATQYF
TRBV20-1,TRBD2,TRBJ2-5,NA,TGCAGTGCGACTAGCGGTCGGGAGACCCAGTACTTC,CSATSGRETQYF
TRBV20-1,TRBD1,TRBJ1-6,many,TGCAGTGCTTGGGACAGGGGGAATTCACCCCTCCACTTT,CSAWDRGNSPLHF
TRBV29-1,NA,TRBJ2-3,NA,TGCAGCGTCGGTGGGGGGATCAGCACAGATACGCAGTATTTT,CSVGGGISTDTQYF
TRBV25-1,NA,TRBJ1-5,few,TGTGCCAGCAGTGAAGGGCAAATAAATCAGCCCCAGCATTTT,CASSEGQINQPQHF
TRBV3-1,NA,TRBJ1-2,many,TGTGCCAGCAGCCCCTCTAACTATGGCTACACCTTC,CASSPSNYGYTF
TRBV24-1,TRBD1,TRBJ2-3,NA,TGTGCCACCAGTGACCCTTTGGACAGGGAAAGCACAGATACGCAGTATTTT,CATSDPLDRESTDTQYF
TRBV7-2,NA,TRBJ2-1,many,TGTGCCAGCACTTCCGGGAGAAACAGGGTCAATGAGCAGTTCTTC,CASTSGRNRVNEQFF
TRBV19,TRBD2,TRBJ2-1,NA,TGTGCCAGTACTTTACTAGCGGGAGGGCCGAAAGAGCAGTTCTTC,CASTLLAGGPKEQFF
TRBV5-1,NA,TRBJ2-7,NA,TGCGCCAGCAGCCCCGGGACACGTTTCTACGAGCAGTACTTC,CASSPGTRFYEQYF
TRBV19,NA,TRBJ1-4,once,TGTGCCAGTAGTATACTCCCCGGGATCTACTTATCGGGTGAAAAACTGTTTTTT,CASSILPGIYLSGEKLFF
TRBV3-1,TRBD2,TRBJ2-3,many,TGTGCCAGCAGAGAGGGGACTAGTGCAGATACGCAGTATTTT,CASREGTSADTQYF
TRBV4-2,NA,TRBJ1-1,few,TGTGCCAGCAGCCAAGACTCCGGGGGAACTGAAGCTTTCTTT,CASSQDSGGTEAFF
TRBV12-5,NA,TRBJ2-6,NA,TGTGCTAGTGGTTTGTCTGGGGCCAACGTCCTGACTTTC,CASGLSGANVLTF
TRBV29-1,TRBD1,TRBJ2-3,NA,TGCAGCGGGGGACAGATTAGCACAGATACGCAGTATTTT,CSGGQISTDTQYF
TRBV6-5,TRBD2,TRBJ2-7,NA,TGTGCCAGCAGTTACGGGGGGGTGGGCGGCGAGCAGTACTTC,CASSYGGVGGEQYF
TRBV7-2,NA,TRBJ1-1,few,TGTGCCAGCAGCTTAGTCGGCGGGGGGCGGAACACTGAAGCTTTCTTT,CASSLVGGGRNTEAFF
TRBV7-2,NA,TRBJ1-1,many,TGTGCCAGCAGCCAACACAGCGGAACTGAAGCTTTCTTT,CASSQHSGTEAFF
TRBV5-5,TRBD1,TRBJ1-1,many,TGTGCCAGCAGCTTGGCCAGGGGGCAAACTGAAGCTTTCTTT,CASSLARGQTEAFF
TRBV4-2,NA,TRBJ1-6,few,TGTGCCAGCAGCCCTGTACAAGGGGATTCACCCCTCAACTTT,CASSPVQGDSPLNF
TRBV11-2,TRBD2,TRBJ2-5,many,TGTGCCAGCAGCTTAGGGGCGAGCAGACTAGCGGGAGTGGAGACCCAGTACTTC,CASSLGASRLAGVETQYF
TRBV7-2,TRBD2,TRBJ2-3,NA,TGTGCCAGCAGCTTAGACGGGAGGGTAGCAGATACGCAGTATTTT,CASSLDGRVADTQYF
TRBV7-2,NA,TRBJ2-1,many,TGTGCCAGCAGCTTCGTCCCGACAGAGGATGAGCAGTTCTTC,CASSFVPTEDEQFF
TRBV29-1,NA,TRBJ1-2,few,TGCAGCGTTGAAGATCATGGGGACACCCTCTATGGCTACACCTTC,CSVEDHGDTLYGYTF
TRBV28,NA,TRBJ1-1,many,TGTGCCAGCAGTTCCGGGACATCCATGAACACTGAAGCTTTCTTT,CASSSGTSMNTEAFF
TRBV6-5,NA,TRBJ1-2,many,TGTGCCAGCAGTCAGACTCGAAGCTATGGCTACACCTTC,CASSQTRSYGYTF
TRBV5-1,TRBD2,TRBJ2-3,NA,TGCGCCAGCAGCTTGGGACTAGCGGGACCCGCAGATACGCAGTATTTT,CASSLGLAGPADTQYF
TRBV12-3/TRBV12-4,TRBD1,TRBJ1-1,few,TGTGCCAGCAGCCGACAGGGAACTGAAGCTTTCTTT,CASSRQGTEAFF
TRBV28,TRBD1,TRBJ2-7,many,TGTGCCAGCAGTACCCCCGGGACAGGAACCTTTGAGCAGTACTTC,CASSTPGTGTFEQYF
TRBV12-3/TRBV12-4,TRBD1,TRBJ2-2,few,TGTGCCAGCAGCCCGGGACAGGGAGGTAGCGGGGAGCTGTTTTTT,CASSPGQGGSGELFF
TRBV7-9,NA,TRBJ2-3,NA,TGTGCCAGCAGCTTCCGCACAGATACGCAGTATTTT,CASSFRTDTQYF
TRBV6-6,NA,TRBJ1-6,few,TGTGCCAGCAGTTTCCCGGACACCTATAATTCACCCCTCCACTTT,CASSFPDTYNSPLHF
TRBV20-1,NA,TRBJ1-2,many,TGCAGCGCCGGTCAGGGGACTAACTATGGCTACACCTTC,CSAGQGTNYGYTF
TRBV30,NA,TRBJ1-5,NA,TGTGCCTGGGACCACGGGGGCAACAGCAATCAGCCCCAGCATTTT,CAWDHGGNSNQPQHF
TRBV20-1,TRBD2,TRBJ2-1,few,TGCAGTGCTCGCCCTAGCGGGAGGGGATACAATGAGCAGTTCTTC,CSARPSGRGYNEQFF
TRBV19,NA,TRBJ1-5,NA,TGTGCCAGTAGTATAAGGGGTCAGCCCCAGCATTTT,CASSIRGQPQHF
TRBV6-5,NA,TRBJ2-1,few,TGTGCCAGCAGTCCTCTAACTCGAATAAGTGAGCAGTTCTTC,CASSPLTRISEQFF
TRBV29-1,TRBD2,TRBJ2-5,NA,TGCAGCGCCCAGAGGGAGGGTGAGACCCAGTACTTC,CSAQREGETQYF
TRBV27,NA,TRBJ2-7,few,TGTGCCAGCAGTTTCGGGGGAGTCAGAACCTACGAGCAGTACTTC,CASSFGGVRTYEQYF